This is a list of T cell receptor beta chains from one sample in a study of spatial heterogeneity in lung cancer. TCRdb redid the calling of the 5' RACE reads with MiXCR, one entry per CDR3 protein. This sample has several thousand distinct CDR3 sequences, with about 15% found just once. The sequencing here drew on lung tumor tissue, taken at surgery. The receptors were sampled from a male donor with early-stage non-small cell lung cancer. The CDR3 runs from the conserved cysteine through the conserved F or W. The D gene is left open where the match is weak. Size is stated for part of the rows, as once, few or many counts, or as a class when the clone is expanded.

d_call: NA; j_call: TRBJ1-1; v_call: TRBV18; clone_size: few; cdr3_aa: CASSLTGSGTEAFF; cdr3_nt: TGTGCCAGCTCACTAACAGGGTCCGGCACTGAAGCTTTCTTT
d_call: TRBD1; j_call: TRBJ2-1; v_call: TRBV3-1; clone_size: medium-sized; cdr3_aa: CASSLDRTGIEQFF; cdr3_nt: TGTGCCAGCAGCCTGGACAGGACGGGTATTGAGCAGTTCTTC
d_call: NA; j_call: TRBJ2-1; v_call: TRBV5-1; clone_size: NA; cdr3_aa: CASTRGPLGNEQFF; cdr3_nt: TGCGCCAGCACAAGGGGCCCCCTCGGGAATGAGCAGTTCTTC
d_call: NA; j_call: TRBJ2-4; v_call: TRBV2; clone_size: medium-sized; cdr3_aa: CASSETPTGLRKLAKNIQYF; cdr3_nt: TGTGCCAGCAGTGAAACCCCTACAGGGTTACGTAAACTAGCCAAAAACATTCAGTACTTC
d_call: NA; j_call: TRBJ1-2; v_call: TRBV6-2/TRBV6-3; clone_size: NA; cdr3_aa: CASSYRDGEVYGYTF; cdr3_nt: TGTGCCAGCAGTTACAGGGACGGAGAGGTCTATGGCTACACCTTC
d_call: TRBD2; j_call: TRBJ2-3; v_call: TRBV18; clone_size: medium-sized; cdr3_aa: CASSRLAGASTDTQYF; cdr3_nt: TGTGCCAGCTCGCGACTAGCGGGGGCTAGCACAGATACGCAGTATTTT
d_call: NA; j_call: TRBJ2-7; v_call: TRBV9; clone_size: medium-sized; cdr3_aa: CASSVATVESGEQYF; cdr3_nt: TGTGCCAGCAGCGTAGCTACGGTCGAGTCGGGCGAGCAGTACTTC
d_call: NA; j_call: TRBJ1-1; v_call: TRBV7-2; clone_size: medium-sized; cdr3_aa: CASSPARAGAFF; cdr3_nt: TGTGCCAGCAGCCCTGCACGGGCGGGCGCTTTCTTT
d_call: NA; j_call: TRBJ1-1; v_call: TRBV12-3/TRBV12-4; clone_size: many; cdr3_aa: CASSKKGTEAFF; cdr3_nt: TGTGCCAGCAGCAAAAAGGGCACTGAAGCTTTCTTT
d_call: NA; j_call: TRBJ2-2; v_call: TRBV27; clone_size: NA; cdr3_aa: CASSFPSSGELFF; cdr3_nt: TGTGCCAGCAGTTTTCCTAGTTCTGGGGAGCTGTTTTTT
d_call: TRBD1; j_call: TRBJ2-7; v_call: TRBV20-1; clone_size: few; cdr3_aa: CSANIRDRRYEQYF; cdr3_nt: TGCAGTGCTAATATACGGGACAGGAGATACGAGCAGTACTTC
d_call: NA; j_call: TRBJ1-1; v_call: TRBV7-2; clone_size: NA; cdr3_aa: CASSLASRRTEAFF; cdr3_nt: TGTGCCAGCAGCTTAGCGTCCAGGAGAACTGAAGCTTTCTTT
d_call: NA; j_call: TRBJ2-7; v_call: TRBV29-1; clone_size: medium-sized; cdr3_aa: CSVTADISYEQYF; cdr3_nt: TGCAGCGTTACTGCGGACATCTCCTACGAGCAGTACTTC